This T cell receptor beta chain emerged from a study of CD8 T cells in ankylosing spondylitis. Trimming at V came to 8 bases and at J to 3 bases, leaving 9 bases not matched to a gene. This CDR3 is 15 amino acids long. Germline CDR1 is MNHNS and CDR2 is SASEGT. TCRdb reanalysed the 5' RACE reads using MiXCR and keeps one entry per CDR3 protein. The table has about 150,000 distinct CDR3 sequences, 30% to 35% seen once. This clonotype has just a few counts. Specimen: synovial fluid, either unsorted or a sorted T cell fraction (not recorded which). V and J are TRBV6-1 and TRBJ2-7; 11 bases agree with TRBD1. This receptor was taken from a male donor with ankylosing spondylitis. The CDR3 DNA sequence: TGTGCCAGCTGCATTGGAGGGACAGGGGGCTACGAGCAGTACTTC. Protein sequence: CASCIGGTGGYEQYF.